One and the same sample provided the 20 T cell receptor beta chains below, sequenced in a study of technical replicates of blood from a few donors. Repertoires were generated with immunoSEQ multiplex PCR, while TCRdb's copy carries only in-frame clones and drops some. Of more than 65,000 clones listed, around nine tenths were seen once; the top ten hold approximately 0.42%. The sequenced material came from T cells isolated from PBMCs. Receptors originate from a human donor in good health.

CDR3 protein: CRTTQGSNQPQHF. The DNA for the CDR3 is TGTCGTACTACCCAGGGGAGCAATCAGCCCCAGCATTTT. The rearrangement links TRBV9 to TRBJ1-5; perhaps TRBD1 as D (6 bases). This CDR3 region has 13 residues. Germline V gives CDR1 SGDLS, CDR2 YYNGEE.

The count of this clone is one. The chain links TRBV27 to TRBJ1-2; no firm D call. Trimming stripped 2 bases from V and 6 bases from J, with 13 bases between. The CDR3 totals 14 residues. Germline-derived CDR1 and CDR2 are MNHEY and SMNVEV (reference sequence). The CDR3 sequence: CASSLRTVRDGYTF. The DNA of the CDR3 is TGTGCCAGCAGTTTAAGGACTGTGAGAGATGGCTACACCTTC.

The rearrangement links TRBV28 to TRBJ1-1; D perhaps matches TRBD1 (6 bases). V lost 4 bases and J 8 bases, leaving 11 bases between the germline ends. Germline V CDR1 and CDR2: MDHEN, SYDVKM. The CDR3 has 12 amino acids. The CDR3 protein is CASSSTGWEAFF. The CDR3 DNA follows: TGTGCCAGCAGTTCTACAGGGTGGGAAGCTTTCTTT.

The rearrangement joins TRBV18 to TRBJ1-2; 7 nucleotides agree with TRBD1. This CDR3 contains 13 residues. The V gene's germline CDR1 is KGHSH and CDR2 LQKENI. J lost 3 bases, V lost 5 bases, and 3 bases had no gene match. The CDR3 DNA follows: TGTGCCAGCTCATCGGGACAGTACTATGGCTACACCTTC. It yields the protein CASSSGQYYGYTF.

This chain joins TRBV30 and TRBJ2-1; TRBD2 agrees at 7 bases. Germline assignment: CDR1 GTSNPN and CDR2 SVGIG (reference sequence). The trim removed 4 bases at V and 7 bases at J, leaving 13 bases unmatched. CDR3 length: 15 amino acids. The CDR3 region is CAWTSRLAGGNEQFF. In nucleotides, the CDR3 is TGTGCCTGGACTTCCCGACTAGCAGGAGGAAATGAGCAGTTCTTC.

CDR3 region: CASSYSASTGANVLTF. CDR3 sequence (DNA): TGTGCCAGCAGTTACTCAGCGAGCACTGGGGCCAACGTCCTGACTTTC. The chain carries TRBV6-5 and TRBJ2-6; D not certain. Deletions cut 0 bases from V and 2 bases from J, with 8 bases between. Germline V gene lookup returns CDR1 MNHEY and CDR2 SVGAGI. The CDR3 spans 16 residues.

J is TRBJ2-1 and V is TRBV5-1; TRBD1 agrees at 9 bases. The CDR3 sequence is 16 residues long. CDR1 and CDR2 from the germline V gene are SGHRS and YFSETQ. The V and J ends lost 4 bases and 5 bases, in that order; junction bases with no gene match: 10. This chain's CDR3 is CASSLPGQGKDNEQFF. DNA of the CDR3: TGCGCCAGCAGCCTACCGGGACAGGGAAAGGACAATGAGCAGTTCTTC.

The chain links TRBV11-2 to TRBJ2-2; D is perhaps TRBD2 (7 bases). Trimming stripped 2 bases from V and 12 bases from J, with 13 bases between. The CDR3 consists of 13 residues. CDR1 is SGHAT and CDR2 is FQNNGV in the germline V gene. The CDR3 DNA sequence: TGTGCCAGCAGCTTACGGGGGGCTTGGCAGCTGTTTTTT. Protein sequence: CASSLRGAWQLFF.

This chain's CDR3 is CASSLIAGALNTGELFF. As DNA, the CDR3 is TGTGCCAGCAGCTTAATAGCGGGAGCCCTAAACACCGGGGAGCTGTTTTTT. V usage is TRBV11-3 and J usage is TRBJ2-2; TRBD2 matches 9 bases. In germline, CDR1 is SGHNT, CDR2 YENEEA. This CDR3 contains 17 residues. The junction had 6 bases not matched to a gene; V was cut back by 2 bases and J by 2 bases.

The chain links TRBV6-5 to TRBJ1-1, with 7 bases lining up with TRBD1. The CDR3 length is 13 residues. The ends lost 6 bases at V and 7 bases at J; junction bases unmatched: 8. In germline, CDR1 is MNHEY, CDR2 SVGAGI. This CDR3 is CASRQGQDLEAFF. CDR3 bases: TGTGCCAGCAGACAAGGACAGGATCTTGAAGCTTTCTTT.

The chain is built from TRBV6-5 and TRBJ1-2, with 7 bases matching TRBD1. V lost 2 bases to trimming and J lost 4 bases; unmatched junction nucleotides: 4. From germline, CDR1 is MNHEY and CDR2 SVGAGI. This CDR3 is 14 amino acids long. The CDR3 nucleotides are TGTGCCAGCAGTTACGAACAGGGGAGCTATGGCTACACCTTC. It specifies CASSYEQGSYGYTF.

The V gene is TRBV28, the J gene TRBJ2-7; 9 bases fit TRBD2. Germline CDR1 and CDR2: MDHEN and SYDVKM. J lost 2 bases, V lost 0 bases, and 2 bases had no gene match. CDR3 length: 15 residues. The CDR3 bases are TGTGCCAGCAGTTTATGGCGGGAGGGCCCCTACGAGCAGTACTTC. This gives the protein CASSLWREGPYEQYF. Drawing the rest from reference TRBV28 and TRBJ2-7, the complete variable domain is DVKVTQSSRYLVKRTGEKVFLECVQDMDHENMFWYRQDPGLGLRLIYFSYDVKMKEKGDIPEGYSVSREKKERFSLILESASTNQTSMYLCASSLWREGPYEQYFGPGTRLTVT.

This clone showed up just once. V gene TRBV6-6 combines with J gene TRBJ1-1; D remains unclear. The CDR3 is made up of 15 amino acids. V shed 0 bases and J shed 7 bases, with 15 bases lying between them. Germline CDR1 reads MNHNY; CDR2 reads SVGAGI (reference sequence). CDR3 coding DNA: TGTGCCAGCAGTTACTCGACCAGGTCTCAAGGTGAAGCTTTCTTT. Protein: CASSYSTRSQGEAFF.

This clone appeared once. This chain links TRBV6-1 with TRBJ2-7; tentatively, D is TRBD1 (6 bases). There are 13 residues in the CDR3. V lost 4 bases and J lost 0, with 7 bases in between. Germline values: CDR1 MNHNS, CDR2 SASEGT. CDR3 residues: CASSAQGSYEQYF. The CDR3 region has the DNA TGTGCCAGCAGTGCACAGGGCTCCTACGAGCAGTACTTC.

This chain connects TRBV2 to TRBJ1-4; TRBD1 agrees at 9 bases. V lost 3 bases and J lost 8; bases outside the gene matches: 7. There are 15 residues in the CDR3. CDR1 is SNHLY and CDR2 is FYNNEI in the germline V gene. The CDR3 spells CASSDPGQGEEKLFF. CDR3 in DNA: TGTGCCAGCAGTGATCCGGGACAGGGAGAAGAAAAACTGTTTTTT.

The V call is TRBV6-5, the J call TRBJ1-4, with D perhaps TRBD1 (6 bases). The CDR3 covers 14 residues. The V gene's germline CDR1 is MNHEY and CDR2 SVGAGI. Trimming removed 4 bases from V and 6 bases from J, with 12 bases in between. The CDR3 reads CASSSRDMDEKLFF. The CDR3 bases are TGTGCCAGCAGTTCCCGGGACATGGATGAAAAACTGTTTTTT.

This clone occurred once. V usage is TRBV6-5 and J usage is TRBJ2-1; 12 positions match TRBD2. Germline V CDR1 and CDR2: MNHEY, SVGAGI. This CDR3 has 15 residues. J was trimmed by 6 bases and V by 6 bases; bases with no gene match: 6. The CDR3 here is CASSPTSGSGNEQFF. Written as DNA, the CDR3 is TGTGCCAGCAGCCCGACTAGCGGGAGTGGCAATGAGCAGTTCTTC.

V usage is TRBV5-1 and J usage is TRBJ2-7; D possibly corresponds to TRBD1 (5 bases). Per germline, CDR1 SGHRS and CDR2 YFSETQ. The V gene lost 3 bases and the J gene lost 3 bases, with 13 bases spanning the gap. CDR3 length: 14 amino acids. The CDR3 nucleotides are TGCGCCAGCAGCTCTGACAGACAACTCTACGAGCAGTACTTC. Encoded protein: CASSSDRQLYEQYF.

The chain joins TRBV19 to TRBJ2-4, with a possible D match to TRBD2 (5 bases). V was trimmed by 2 bases and J by 6 bases, leaving 8 bases between them. Germline CDR1 LNHDA, CDR2 SQIVND (reference sequence). This CDR3 region has 13 residues. The CDR3 reads CASSIQRTNIQYF. The CDR3 DNA is TGTGCCAGTAGTATACAGCGGACAAACATTCAGTACTTC.

The chain has TRBV7-2 and TRBJ1-1; D not resolved. Germline V gene lookup returns CDR1 SGHTA and CDR2 FQGNSA. The CDR3 loop spans 13 amino acids. Trimming took 8 bases from V and 0 from J, leaving 10 bases between them. The CDR3 sequence: CASSPQVNTEAFF. The CDR3 DNA reads TGTGCCAGCTCACCTCAGGTGAACACTGAAGCTTTCTTT.